The clone carrying this T cell receptor (beta chain) occurred many times. TCRdb used MiXCR to reprocess the 5' RACE reads, holding one entry per CDR3 protein. The profile covers around 16,000 distinct CDR3 sequences, with roughly 9% appearing a single time and roughly 45% taken by the ten largest. The CDR3 extends over 15 amino acids. Per the germline V gene, CDR1 is SNHLY and CDR2 is FYNNEI. V dropped 7 bases and J dropped 0 bases, with 16 bases sitting between them. The record originates from a study of neurological immune-mediated disorders. The V and J genes are TRBV2 and TRBJ2-7, with D tentatively TRBD2 (6 bases). Sequencing was carried out using CD8+ T cells from blood. The receptor comes from a man in his fifties or sixties in good health. The CDR3, as DNA: TGTGCCAGCACCTCGAAGGCGGGATTCTCCTACGAGCAGTACTTC. It codes for CASTSKAGFSYEQYF.